This T cell receptor beta chain originates from a study of shared clonotypes between healthy human individuals. Clones were read by immunoSEQ multiplex PCR, and TCRdb kept only the in-frame ones, dropping some. The table has 2,500,000 or so clones, more than 80% seen once. Germline trimming cut 4 bases from V and 3 bases from J; bases unmatched to any gene: 10. CDR1 and CDR2 (germline): MNHNS, SASEGT. This CDR3 comprises 16 residues. Every donor was a Caucasian adult from Nashville, Tennessee. Investigators divided CD4+ cells into CD45RA+ naive and CD45RA-negative memory subsets. The origin of this receptor is a man aged 18 to 30 in good health. The chain links TRBV6-1 to TRBJ2-7, with 9 bases identical to TRBD2. Sequenced: naive CD4+ T cells sorted from blood. Subset noted: CD45RA+ positively selected. The CDR3 sequence is CASSVLSGSLLYEQYF. The CDR3 DNA reads as TGTGCCAGCAGTGTTCTTAGCGGGAGCTTACTCTACGAGCAGTACTTC.